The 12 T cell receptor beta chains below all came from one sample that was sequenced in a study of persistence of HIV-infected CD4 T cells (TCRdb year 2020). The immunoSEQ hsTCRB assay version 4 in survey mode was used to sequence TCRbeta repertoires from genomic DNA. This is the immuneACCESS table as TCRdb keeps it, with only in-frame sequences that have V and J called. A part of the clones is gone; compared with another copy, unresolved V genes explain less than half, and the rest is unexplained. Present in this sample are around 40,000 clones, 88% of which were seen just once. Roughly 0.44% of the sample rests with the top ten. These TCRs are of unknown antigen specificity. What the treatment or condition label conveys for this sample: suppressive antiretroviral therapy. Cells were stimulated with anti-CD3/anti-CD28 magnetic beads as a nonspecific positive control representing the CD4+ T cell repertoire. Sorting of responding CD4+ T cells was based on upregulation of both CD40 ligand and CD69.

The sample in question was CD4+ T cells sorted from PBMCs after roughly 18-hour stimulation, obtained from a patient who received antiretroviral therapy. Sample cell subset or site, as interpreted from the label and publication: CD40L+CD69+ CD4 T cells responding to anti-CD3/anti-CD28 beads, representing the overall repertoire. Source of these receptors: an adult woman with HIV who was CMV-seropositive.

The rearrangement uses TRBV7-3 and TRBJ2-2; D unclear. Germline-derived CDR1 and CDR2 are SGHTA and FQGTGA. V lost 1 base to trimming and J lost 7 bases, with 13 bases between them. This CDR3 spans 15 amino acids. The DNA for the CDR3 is TGTGCCAGCAGCTTAAATACAGAACCGAGCGGGGAGCTGTTTTTT. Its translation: CASSLNTEPSGELFF.

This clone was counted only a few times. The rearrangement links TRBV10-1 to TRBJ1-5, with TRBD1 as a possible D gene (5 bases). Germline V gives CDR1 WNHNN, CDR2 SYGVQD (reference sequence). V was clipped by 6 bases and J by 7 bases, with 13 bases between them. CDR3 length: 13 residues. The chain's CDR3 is CASSEGTVQPQHF. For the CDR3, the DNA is TGCGCCAGCAGCGAAGGGACGGTCCAGCCCCAGCATTTT.

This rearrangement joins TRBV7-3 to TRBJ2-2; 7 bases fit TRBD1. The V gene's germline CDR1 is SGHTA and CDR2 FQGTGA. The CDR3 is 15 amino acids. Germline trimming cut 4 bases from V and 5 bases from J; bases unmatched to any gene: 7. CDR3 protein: CASSWGQSVTGELFF. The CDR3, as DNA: TGTGCCAGCAGCTGGGGACAGTCGGTAACCGGGGAGCTGTTTTTT. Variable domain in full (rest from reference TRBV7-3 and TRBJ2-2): GAGVSQTPSNKVTEKGKYVELRCDPISGHTALYWYRQSLGQGPEFLIYFQGTGAADDSGLPNDRFFAVRPEGSVSTLKIQRTERGDSAVYLCASSWGQSVTGELFFGEGSRLTVL.

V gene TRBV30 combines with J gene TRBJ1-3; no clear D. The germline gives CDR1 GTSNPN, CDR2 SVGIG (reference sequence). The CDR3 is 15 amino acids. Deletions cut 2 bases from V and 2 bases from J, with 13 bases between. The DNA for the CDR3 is TGTGCCTGGAGTCCCTTACTAGGAACTGGAAACACCATATATTTT. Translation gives CAWSPLLGTGNTIYF.

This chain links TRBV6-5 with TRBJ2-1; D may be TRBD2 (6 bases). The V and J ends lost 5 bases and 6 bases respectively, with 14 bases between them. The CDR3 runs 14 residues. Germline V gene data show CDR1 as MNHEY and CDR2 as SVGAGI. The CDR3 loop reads CASSTGTLSNEQFF. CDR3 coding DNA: TGTGCCAGCAGTACTGGGACTCTTTCCAATGAGCAGTTCTTC.

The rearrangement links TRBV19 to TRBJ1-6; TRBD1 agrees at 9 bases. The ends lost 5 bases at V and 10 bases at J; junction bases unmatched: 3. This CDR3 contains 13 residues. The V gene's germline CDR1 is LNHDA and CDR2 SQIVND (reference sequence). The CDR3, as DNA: TGTGCCAGTAGTGGGACAGGGAACTCACCCCTCCACTTT. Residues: CASSGTGNSPLHF.

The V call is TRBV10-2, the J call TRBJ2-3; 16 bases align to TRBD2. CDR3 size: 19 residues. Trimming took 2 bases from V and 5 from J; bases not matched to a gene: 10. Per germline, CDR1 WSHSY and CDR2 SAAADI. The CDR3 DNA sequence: TGCGCCAGCAGTGAGGATCGCGGGACTAGCGGGGGGGCTCAAGATACGCAGTATTTT. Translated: CASSEDRGTSGGAQDTQYF.

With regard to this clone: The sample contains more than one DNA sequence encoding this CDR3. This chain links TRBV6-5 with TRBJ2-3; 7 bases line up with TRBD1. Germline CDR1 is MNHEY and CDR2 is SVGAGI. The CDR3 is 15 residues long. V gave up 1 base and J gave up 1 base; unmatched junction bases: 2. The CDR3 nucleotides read TGTGCCAGCAGTTACTTTGGACAGGGCACAGATACGCAGTATTTT. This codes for CASSYFGQGTDTQYF.

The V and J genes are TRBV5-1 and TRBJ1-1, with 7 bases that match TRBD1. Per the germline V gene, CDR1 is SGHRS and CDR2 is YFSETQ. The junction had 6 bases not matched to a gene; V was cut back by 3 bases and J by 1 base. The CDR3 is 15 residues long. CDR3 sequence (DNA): TGCGCCAGCAGCTCTCCGGGACAGCAGAACACTGAAGCTTTCTTT. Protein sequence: CASSSPGQQNTEAFF.

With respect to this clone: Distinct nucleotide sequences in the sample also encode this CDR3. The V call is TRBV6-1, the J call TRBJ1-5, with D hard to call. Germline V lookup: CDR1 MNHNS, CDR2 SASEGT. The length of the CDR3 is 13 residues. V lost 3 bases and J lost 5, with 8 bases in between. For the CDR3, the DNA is TGTGCCAGCAGTGATCAGGTCCATCAGCCCCAGCATTTT. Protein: CASSDQVHQPQHF.

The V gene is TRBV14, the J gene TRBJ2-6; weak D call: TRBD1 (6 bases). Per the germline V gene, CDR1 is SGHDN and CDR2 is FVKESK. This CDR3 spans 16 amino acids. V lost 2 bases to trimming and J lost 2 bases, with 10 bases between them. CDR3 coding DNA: TGTGCCAGCAGCCAAACAGGGCGGCCTGGGGCCAACGTCCTGACTTTC. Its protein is CASSQTGRPGANVLTF.

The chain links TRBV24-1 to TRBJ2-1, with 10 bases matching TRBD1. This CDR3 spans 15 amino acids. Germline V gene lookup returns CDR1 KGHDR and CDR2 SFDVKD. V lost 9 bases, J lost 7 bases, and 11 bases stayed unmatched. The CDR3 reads CATHGTGQGKNEQFF. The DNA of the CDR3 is TGTGCCACCCATGGGACGGGACAGGGGAAAAATGAGCAGTTCTTC.